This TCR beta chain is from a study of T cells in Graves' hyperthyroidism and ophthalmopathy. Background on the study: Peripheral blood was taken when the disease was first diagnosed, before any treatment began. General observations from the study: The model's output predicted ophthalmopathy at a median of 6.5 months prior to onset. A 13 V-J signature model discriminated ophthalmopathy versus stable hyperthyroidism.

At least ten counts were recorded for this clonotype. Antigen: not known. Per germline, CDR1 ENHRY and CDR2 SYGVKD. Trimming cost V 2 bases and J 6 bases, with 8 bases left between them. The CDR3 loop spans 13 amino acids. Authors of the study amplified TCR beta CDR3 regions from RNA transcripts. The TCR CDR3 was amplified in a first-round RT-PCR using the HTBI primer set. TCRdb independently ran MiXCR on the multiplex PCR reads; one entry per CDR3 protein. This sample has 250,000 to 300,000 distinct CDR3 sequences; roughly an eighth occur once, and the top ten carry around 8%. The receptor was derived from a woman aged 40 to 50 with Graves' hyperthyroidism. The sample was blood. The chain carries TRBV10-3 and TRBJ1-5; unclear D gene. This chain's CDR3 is CAISESYGQPQHF. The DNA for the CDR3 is TGTGCCATCAGTGAGAGTTATGGTCAGCCCCAGCATTTT.